One sample yielded the 6 T cell receptor beta chains listed below, sequenced in a study of blood T cell repertoires in COVID-19. The method was immunoSEQ multiplex PCR; TCRdb's version includes in-frame clones alone and lacks a portion of them. The table records some 350,000 clones, roughly 87% of them present only once. Sequenced input: PBMCs or T cells enriched from blood (not recorded which). These receptors all come from a woman in her twenties or thirties who had recovered from COVID-19.

The rearrangement links TRBV7-3 to TRBJ1-1; D not certain. Per the germline V gene, CDR1 is SGHTA and CDR2 is FQGTGA. This CDR3 has 14 residues. The ends were cut back, 2 bases at V and 4 bases at J, with 11 bases in the middle. CDR3 sequence (DNA): TGTGCCAGCAGCTTAGGAGGCAGCTTCACTGAAGCTTTCTTT. This encodes CASSLGGSFTEAFF.

V is TRBV4-2 and J is TRBJ2-1; 12 bases agree with TRBD2. V trimming: 3 bases; J trimming: 8 bases; junction bases outside the gene matches: 8. The CDR3 is 16 amino acids. Germline V gene data show CDR1 as LGHNA and CDR2 as YNFKEQ. Here the CDR3 DNA reads TGTGCCAGCAGCCAGATGACTAGCGGGAGTATAGATGAGCAGTTCTTC. Protein sequence: CASSQMTSGSIDEQFF.

J is TRBJ2-1 and V is TRBV6-6; TRBD2 matches 9 bases. CDR1 and CDR2 from the germline V gene are MNHNY and SVGAGI (reference sequence). CDR3 size: 15 residues. With 0 bases clipped from V and 8 bases from J, the junction kept 5 bases outside the gene matches. CDR3 sequence reads: CASSYSGGGADEQFF. The DNA for the CDR3 is TGTGCCAGCAGTTACTCCGGCGGGGGGGCTGATGAGCAGTTCTTC.

This rearrangement joins TRBV27 to TRBJ2-2; 9 bases align to TRBD1. V dropped 9 bases and J dropped 5; count of bases not matched to a gene: 7. The CDR3 consists of 14 residues. Germline values: CDR1 MNHEY, CDR2 SMNVEV (reference sequence). The chain's CDR3 is CARKWTGETGELFF. CDR3 coding DNA: TGTGCCAGAAAATGGACAGGGGAGACCGGGGAGCTGTTTTTT.

The CDR3 loop reads CASSSLGGEAFF. The CDR3 nucleotides read TGTGCCAGCAGCTCGTTAGGGGGCGAAGCTTTCTTT. The chain has TRBV7-9 and TRBJ1-1; 7 bases fit TRBD1. This CDR3 comprises 12 residues. Unmatched junction bases numbered 4, after V lost 4 bases and J lost 8 bases. From germline, CDR1 is SEHNR and CDR2 FQNEAQ (reference sequence).

The CDR3 DNA follows: TGTGCCAGCAGCTTACCGGGACAGTCATACGAGCAGTACTTC. Translated, it gives CASSLPGQSYEQYF. This chain links TRBV11-2 with TRBJ2-7, with 7 nucleotides matching TRBD1. This CDR3 spans 14 amino acids. The germline gives CDR1 SGHAT, CDR2 FQNNGV. The V and J ends lost 2 bases and 4 bases, in that order; junction bases with no gene match: 5.